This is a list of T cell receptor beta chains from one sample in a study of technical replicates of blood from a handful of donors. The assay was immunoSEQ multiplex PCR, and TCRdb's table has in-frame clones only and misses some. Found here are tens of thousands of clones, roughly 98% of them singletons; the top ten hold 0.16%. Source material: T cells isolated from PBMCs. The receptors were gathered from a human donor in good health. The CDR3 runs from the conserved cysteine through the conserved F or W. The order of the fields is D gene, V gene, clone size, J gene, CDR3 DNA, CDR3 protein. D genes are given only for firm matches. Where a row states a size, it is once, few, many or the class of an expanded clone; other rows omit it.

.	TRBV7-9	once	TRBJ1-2	TGTGCCAGCAGCTTATCACAGAATCGCTATGGCTACACCTTC	CASSLSQNRYGYTF
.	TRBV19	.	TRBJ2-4	TGTGCCAGTAGTATAGGTTCAGGGGACATTCAGTACTTC	CASSIGSGDIQYF
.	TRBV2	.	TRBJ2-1	TGTGCCAGCAGGGGCGGGACTGAGCAGTTCTTC	CASRGGTEQFF
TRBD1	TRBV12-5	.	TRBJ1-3	TGTGCTAGTGGTTTGGTAGCTCGTAACAGGGACAGTGGAAACACCATATATTTT	CASGLVARNRDSGNTIYF
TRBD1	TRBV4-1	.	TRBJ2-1	TGCGCCAGCGTCCAATTCCCCAGGGGGCGCGATCACAATGAGCAGTTCTTC	CASVQFPRGRDHNEQFF
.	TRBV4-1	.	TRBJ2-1	TGCGCCAGCAGCCAAGTCCGGGAGACTGGTGAGCAGTTCTTC	CASSQVRETGEQFF
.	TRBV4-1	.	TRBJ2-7	TGCGCCAGCAGCCAGACCTTGACAGTCACCTCCTCCTACGAGCAGTACTTC	CASSQTLTVTSSYEQYF
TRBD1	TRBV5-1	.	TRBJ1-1	TGCGCCAGCAGCATCGGACAGGGGACCCATGAAGCTTTCTTT	CASSIGQGTHEAFF
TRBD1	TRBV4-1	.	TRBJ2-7	TGCGCCAGCAGCCAAGAGTTCGGACAGGGGGTCTACGAGCAGTACTTC	CASSQEFGQGVYEQYF
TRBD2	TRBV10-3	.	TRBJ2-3	TGTGCCATCAGTGTTACAGCGGGAGTCGTAGATACGCAGTATTTT	CAISVTAGVVDTQYF
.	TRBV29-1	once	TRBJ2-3	TGCAGCGTTGCAGCACTAGCTAATACGCAGTATTTT	CSVAALANTQYF
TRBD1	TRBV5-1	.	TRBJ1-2	TGCGCCACGCGACCCCAGGGGGGCTTCCTTATACCTAACTATGGCTACACCTTC	CATRPQGGFLIPNYGYTF